The 27 T cell receptor beta chains reported below all come from one sample, sequenced in a study of blood T cell repertoires in COVID-19. The table came from immunoSEQ multiplex PCR; TCRdb's copy has only in-frame clones and leaves some out. The table records 150,000 to 200,000 clones, around 85% of them present only once. The sequencing input was peripheral blood. All receptors derive from a person aged 65-85 years with COVID-19, enrolled during active disease.

V gene TRBV3-1 (or the pseudogene TRBV3-2) combines with J gene TRBJ1-3; D remains ambiguous. The CDR3 is made up of 17 amino acids. The V and J ends lost 4 bases and 5 bases respectively, with 21 bases between them. CDR1 LGHDT and CDR2 YNNKEL come from the germline V gene (reference sequence). The CDR3 DNA is TGTGCCAGCAGCCGAACACCAAGTTCCGCCACCCGAAACACCATATATTTT. Its translation: CASSRTPSSATRNTIYF.

Only one count was recorded for this clone. V is TRBV3-1 (or the pseudogene TRBV3-2) and J is TRBJ2-3; D is unresolved. Trimming cost V 1 base and J 6 bases, with 5 bases left between them. CDR1 is LGHDT, CDR2 YNNKEL, per germline (reference sequence). This CDR3 region has 12 residues. The CDR3 reads CASSQGLDTQYF. In DNA, the CDR3 is TGTGCCAGCAGCCAAGGTCTGGATACGCAGTATTTT.

This chain joins TRBV7-2 and TRBJ2-6, with TRBD1 matching 9 bases. Germline V gene lookup returns CDR1 SGHTA and CDR2 FQGNSA. There are 14 residues in the CDR3. V trimming: 4 bases; J trimming: 7 bases; junction bases outside the gene matches: 2. Written as DNA, the CDR3 is TGTGCCAGCAGCTCGACAGGGGGAGCCAACGTCCTGACTTTC. Amino acid sequence: CASSSTGGANVLTF.

This chain's CDR3 is CASGSSGVTGELFF. The CDR3 DNA sequence: TGTGCCAGCGGCTCTAGCGGGGTCACCGGGGAGCTGTTTTTT. V is TRBV7-3 and J is TRBJ2-2; 9 nucleotides align to TRBD2. This CDR3 spans 14 amino acids. Germline values: CDR1 SGHTA, CDR2 FQGTGA. V dropped 8 bases and J dropped 4; count of bases not matched to a gene: 5.

This sequence joins TRBV12-3 or TRBV12-4 and TRBJ1-6; D is perhaps TRBD1 (6 bases). Trimming left V 6 bases short and J 11 bases short, with 14 bases between. This CDR3 has 13 residues. CDR3 amino acids: CASRGVGATPLHF. The CDR3 nucleotides read TGTGCCAGCAGAGGAGTGGGGGCAACACCCCTCCACTTT.

In this sample, this clone turned up many times. V gene TRBV7-2 combines with J gene TRBJ2-1; the D gene is possibly TRBD1 (5 bases). V lost 1 base to trimming and J lost 2 bases, with 9 bases between them. The CDR3 consists of 15 residues. In germline, CDR1 is SGHTA, CDR2 FQGNSA. CDR3 region: CASSLVADTYNEQFF. In DNA form, the CDR3 reads TGTGCCAGCAGCTTAGTGGCGGACACCTACAATGAGCAGTTCTTC.

This chain joins TRBV5-5 and TRBJ2-2, with D unclear. Germline CDR1 reads SGHKS; CDR2 reads YYEKEE (reference sequence). The CDR3 covers 15 residues. Trimming left V 1 base short and J 1 base short, with 8 bases between. The CDR3 DNA follows: TGTGCCAGCAGCTTGTCCACGGGGAACACCGGGGAGCTGTTTTTT. This translates into CASSLSTGNTGELFF.

This chain connects TRBV7-2 to TRBJ2-3; D is perhaps TRBD1 (6 bases). V shed 5 bases and J shed 0 bases, with 12 bases lying between them. The CDR3 covers 15 residues. Germline V gives CDR1 SGHTA, CDR2 FQGNSA. The CDR3 DNA sequence: TGTGCCAGCAGCCTGGGACAACCAAGCACAGATACGCAGTATTTT. As protein: CASSLGQPSTDTQYF. Supplemented by reference TRBV7-2 and TRBJ2-3, the full variable domain reads GAGVSQSPSNKVTEKGKDVELRCDPISGHTALYWYRQSLGQGLEFLIYFQGNSAPDKSGLPSDRFSAERTGGSVSTLTIQRTQQEDSAVYLCASSLGQPSTDTQYFGPGTRLTVL.

The CDR3: CASSSDAPEQYF. The DNA of the CDR3 is TGTGCCAGCAGCTCAGATGCGCCCGAGCAGTACTTC. The V gene is TRBV11-2, the J gene TRBJ2-7; D is unresolved. The germline V gene encodes CDR1 SGHAT and CDR2 FQNNGV. The CDR3 sequence is 12 residues long. V lost 4 bases and J 6 bases, leaving 10 bases between the germline ends. The variable domain in full, completed from reference TRBV11-2 and TRBJ2-7, reads EAGVAQSPRYKIIEKRQSVAFWCNPISGHATLYWYQQILGQGPKLLIQFQNNGVVDDSQLPKDRFSAERLKGVDSTLKIQPAKLEDSAVYLCASSSDAPEQYFGPGTRLTVT.

The chain uses TRBV28 and TRBJ2-5, with 7 bases aligning to TRBD1. CDR3 length: 14 residues. The germline V gene has CDR1 MDHEN and CDR2 SYDVKM. J gave up 5 bases and V 6 bases, and 9 bases lay outside the gene matches. CDR3 coding DNA: TGTGCCAGCAGGCCAAACAGGGGACGGGAGACCCAGTACTTC. This encodes CASRPNRGRETQYF.

This rearrangement joins TRBV15 to TRBJ2-5, with unresolved D. This CDR3 spans 13 amino acids. Germline lookup yields CDR1 LNHNV and CDR2 YYDKDF (reference sequence). V was shortened by 5 bases and J by 5 bases, with 12 bases between the two germline ends. CDR3 amino acids: CATSSPGRETQYF. CDR3 sequence (DNA): TGTGCCACCAGCTCTCCGGGTAGGGAGACCCAGTACTTC.

V usage is TRBV9 and J usage is TRBJ2-1, with 8 bases that match TRBD2. Per the germline V gene, CDR1 is SGDLS and CDR2 is YYNGEE. There are 16 residues in the CDR3. J lost 6 bases, V lost 4 bases, and 12 bases had no gene match. The CDR3 sequence is CASSHRGAGAGNEQFF. The CDR3 DNA reads as TGTGCCAGCAGCCACCGTGGAGCGGGGGCGGGCAATGAGCAGTTCTTC.

This clone was detected only a few times. V gene TRBV18 combines with J gene TRBJ2-7; D may be TRBD1 (6 bases). The V end was cut by 3 bases, the J end by 2 bases, with 11 bases between. The CDR3 is 14 amino acids. Germline CDR1 KGHSH, CDR2 LQKENI. As DNA, the CDR3 is TGTGCCAGCTCACCTCGACAGGCACCCTACGAGCAGTACTTC. Amino acid sequence: CASSPRQAPYEQYF.

The V call is TRBV11-2, the J call TRBJ2-7; perhaps TRBD2 as D (5 bases). The CDR3 sequence is 13 residues long. Germline V gene lookup returns CDR1 SGHAT and CDR2 FQNNGV. V dropped 5 bases and J dropped 2 bases, with 10 bases sitting between them. CDR3 residues: CASSISGTYEQYF. The CDR3 DNA reads as TGTGCCAGCAGCATCAGCGGAACCTACGAGCAGTACTTC.

The chain has TRBV7-9 and TRBJ2-2, with D perhaps TRBD1 (5 bases). V lost 1 base to trimming and J lost 6 bases, with 15 bases between them. Germline CDR1 SEHNR, CDR2 FQNEAQ (reference sequence). The CDR3 is 16 amino acids. DNA for the CDR3: TGTGCCAGCAGCTTAGTGTTAGGACAAGAAGCCGGGGAGCTGTTTTTT. Translated, it gives CASSLVLGQEAGELFF. Full variable domain (rest looked up from reference TRBV7-9 and TRBJ2-2): DTGVSQNPRHKITKRGQNVTFRCDPISEHNRLYWYRQTLGQGPEFLTYFQNEAQLEKSRLLSDRFSAERPKGSFSTLEIQRTEQGDSAMYLCASSLVLGQEAGELFFGEGSRLTVL.

J is TRBJ2-5 and V is TRBV4-1; D remains ambiguous. V lost 0 bases to trimming and J lost 5 bases, with 7 bases between them. The germline V gene encodes CDR1 MGHRA and CDR2 YSYEKL. The CDR3 extends over 13 amino acids. The CDR3 bases are TGCGCCAGCAGCCAAGATCTCACTGAGACCCAGTACTTC. Protein sequence: CASSQDLTETQYF.

The CDR3 protein is CASSETGVYEQYF. CDR3 DNA sequence: TGTGCCAGCAGTGAGACGGGGGTCTACGAGCAGTACTTC. This chain joins TRBV7-9 and TRBJ2-7; D possibly corresponds to TRBD2 (6 bases). Germline V gene lookup returns CDR1 SEHNR and CDR2 FQNEAQ (reference sequence). The CDR3 contains 13 residues. V lost 6 bases, J lost 3 bases, and 12 bases lay in between.

This chain joins TRBV28 and TRBJ1-2, with 10 bases aligning to TRBD1. In germline, CDR1 is MDHEN, CDR2 SYDVKM. V lost 7 bases, J lost 8 bases, and 13 bases stayed unmatched. CDR3 length equals 15 residues. For the CDR3, the DNA is TGTGCCAGCAATGTCCCGGGGACAGGGGTTCGAGGCTACACCTTC. This encodes CASNVPGTGVRGYTF.

This chain links TRBV7-2 with TRBJ2-1; possible D gene TRBD1, 6 bases. Germline V gene sequence: CDR1 SGHTA, CDR2 FQGNSA. Trimming cost V 6 bases and J 4 bases, with 16 bases left between them. The CDR3 consists of 15 residues. The CDR3 region is CASRTLGTSYNEQFF. The CDR3 nucleotides read TGTGCCAGCAGAACACTAGGGACAAGTTACAATGAGCAGTTCTTC. Variable domain in full (rest from reference TRBV7-2 and TRBJ2-1): GAGVSQSPSNKVTEKGKDVELRCDPISGHTALYWYRQSLGQGLEFLIYFQGNSAPDKSGLPSDRFSAERTGGSVSTLTIQRTQQEDSAVYLCASRTLGTSYNEQFFGPGTRLTVL.

The chain couples TRBV13 to TRBJ1-6; a possible D gene is TRBD1 (5 bases). Germline CDR1 and CDR2: PRHDT and FYEKMQ (reference sequence). The CDR3 length is 13 residues. Trimming took 8 bases from V and 12 from J, leaving 17 bases between them. In DNA form, the CDR3 reads TGTGCCAGCGGAGAGGACCGGGGGGGACCCCTCCACTTT. Residues: CASGEDRGGPLHF.

The chain couples TRBV27 to TRBJ2-7; maybe TRBD1 (7 bases). Germline V gives CDR1 MNHEY, CDR2 SMNVEV (reference sequence). This CDR3 comprises 12 residues. The V gene lost 5 bases and the J gene lost 7 bases, with 12 bases spanning the gap. CDR3 loop: CASSPQGGEQYF. In DNA form, the CDR3 reads TGTGCCAGCAGTCCTCAGGGGGGTGAGCAGTACTTC.

The genes are TRBV28 and TRBJ1-4; D is undetermined. The V end was cut by 6 bases, the J end by 0 bases, with 11 bases between. Germline lookup yields CDR1 MDHEN and CDR2 SYDVKM. This CDR3 has 15 amino acids. CDR3 region: CASRLRLATNEKLFF. In nucleotides, the CDR3 is TGTGCCAGCAGGCTTCGATTAGCAACTAATGAAAAACTGTTTTTT.

J is TRBJ2-7 and V is TRBV6-2 or TRBV6-3; the match to TRBD2 covers 8 bases. The J segment lost 5 bases and the V segment lost 3 bases, leaving 3 bases of the junction unmatched. Germline loops: CDR1 MNHEY, CDR2 SVGEGT. The CDR3 has 13 amino acids. The CDR3, as DNA: TGTGCCAGCAGTTATCGGGAGGGGCACGAGCAGTACTTC. Protein sequence: CASSYREGHEQYF.

The rearrangement joins TRBV4-2 to TRBJ2-7; D may be TRBD1 (5 bases). This CDR3 is built from 16 residues. V lost 0 bases and J 6 bases, leaving 18 bases between the germline ends. Per the germline V gene, CDR1 is LGHNA and CDR2 is YNFKEQ. CDR3 DNA: TGTGCCAGCAGCCAAGATGATAGGACATCTTATTCCGAGCAGTACTTC. It encodes CASSQDDRTSYSEQYF.

The chain is built from TRBV5-1 and TRBJ2-7; D gene ambiguous. Germline V gives CDR1 SGHRS, CDR2 YFSETQ. This CDR3 region has 14 residues. The V gene lost 3 bases and the J gene lost 2 bases, with 12 bases spanning the gap. The CDR3 sequence is CASSSQTGTYEQYF. The CDR3 DNA is TGCGCCAGCAGCTCGCAGACTGGTACCTACGAGCAGTACTTC.

The rearrangement joins TRBV5-1 to TRBJ2-7; 11 bases line up with TRBD2. Trimming at V came to 5 bases and at J to 4 bases, leaving 5 bases not matched to a gene. The CDR3 totals 14 residues. The germline V gene encodes CDR1 SGHRS and CDR2 YFSETQ. This CDR3 reads CASRLTSGVYEQYF. The CDR3 DNA is TGCGCCAGCAGGTTGACTAGCGGGGTATACGAGCAGTACTTC.

The chain recombines TRBV29-1 with TRBJ2-5, with a possible D match to TRBD2 (6 bases). Per germline, CDR1 SQVTM and CDR2 ANQGSEA. Trimming took off 3 bases at V and 4 bases at J, with 9 bases between the two ends. This CDR3 has 12 amino acids. CDR3 region: CSVDTGGETQYF. In nucleotides, the CDR3 is TGCAGCGTTGATACCGGGGGAGAGACCCAGTACTTC.